Listed below are T cell receptor beta chains from one sample, sequenced in a study of cytomegalovirus exposure and HLA in healthy donors. The method was immunoSEQ multiplex PCR; TCRdb's version includes in-frame clones alone and lacks a portion of them. The listing records 60,000 to 75,000 clones. Sequenced material: PBMCs. These receptor sequences come from a woman in her thirties in good health and CMV-seronegative. CDR3s include the opening cysteine and the closing phenylalanine or tryptophan. D genes are given only for firm matches.

>TRBV25-1|TRBJ1-4|NA
CASSETEGVVRGKLFF
TGTGCCAGCAGTGAAACTGAGGGAGTGGTGCGGGGAAAACTGTTTTTT
>TRBV4-1|TRBJ2-7|NA
CASSQRGLSSYEQYF
TGCGCCAGCAGCCAGCGAGGCTTAAGCTCCTACGAGCAGTACTTC
>TRBV5-1|TRBJ1-1|NA
CASSWRDVDTEDFF
TGCGCCAGCAGCTGGAGGGACGTGGACACTGAAGATTTCTTT
>TRBV29-1|TRBJ2-7|NA
CSVVGRIYEQYF
TGCAGCGTTGTTGGCAGAATCTACGAGCAGTACTTC
>TRBV18|TRBJ2-6|NA
CASSPLAPGAGANVLTF
TGTGCCAGCTCTCCTCTGGCGCCAGGGGCTGGGGCCAACGTCCTGACTTTC
>TRBV19|TRBJ2-7|TRBD1
CASSSGQGAPYEQYF
TGTGCCAGTAGTTCGGGACAGGGGGCACCCTACGAGCAGTACTTC
>TRBV5-1|TRBJ2-1|NA
CASAQGLPRDEQFF
TGCGCCAGCGCTCAGGGACTTCCTAGGGATGAGCAGTTCTTC
>TRBV28|TRBJ1-3|TRBD1
CASGREGARGNTIYF
TGTGCCAGCGGAAGAGAGGGGGCGAGAGGAAACACCATATATTTT
>TRBV6-1|TRBJ1-2|NA
CASSLVGGVDGYTF
TGTGCCAGCTCCCTCGTAGGGGGGGTTGATGGCTACACCTTC
>TRBV27|TRBJ2-2|TRBD2
CASTREGTSGGPGGELFF
TGTGCCAGCACCAGAGAGGGGACTAGCGGGGGCCCCGGTGGGGAGCTGTTTTTT
>TRBV28|TRBJ1-2|NA
CASSLFPGANYGYTF
TGTGCCAGCAGTTTATTCCCAGGGGCGAACTATGGCTACACCTTC
>TRBV6-1|TRBJ1-2|NA
CASSPQVNYGYTF
TGTGCCAGCAGTCCACAGGTTAACTATGGCTACACCTTC
>TRBV6-5|TRBJ2-7|NA
CASSYYDAAYEQYF
TGTGCCAGCAGTTACTACGACGCGGCCTACGAGCAGTACTTC
>TRBV7-9|TRBJ2-2|NA
CASSSHRDNTGELFF
TGTGCCAGCAGTTCTCACAGGGACAACACCGGGGAGCTGTTTTTT